The rows below give T cell receptor beta chains drawn from one sample of a study of regulatory T cells in long-lasting Graves disease. One entry per CDR3 protein, called by TCRdb with MiXCR from the multiplex PCR reads. The table lists hundreds of thousands of distinct CDR3 sequences, 13% of them singletons. The same sample was also studied in work on T cells in Graves' hyperthyroidism and ophthalmopathy.

The sequences come from peripheral blood mononuclear cells (PBMCs), collected at new diagnosis, from a patient treated with antithyroid drugs. Receptors were obtained from a young man with Graves disease. Both conserved end residues are part of each CDR3.

length: 15
V: TRBV6-2/TRBV6-3
J: TRBJ2-7
CDR3: CAGSSSPGVGYEQYF

length: 14
V: TRBV12-3/TRBV12-4
J: TRBJ2-7
CDR3: CASSLWPSGHEQYF

length: 11
V: TRBV5-1
J: TRBJ2-7
CDR3: CASTVDRVQYF

length: 13
V: TRBV20-1
J: TRBJ1-4
CDR3: CSARDRKNEKLFF

length: 14
V: TRBV24-1
J: TRBJ1-2
CDR3: CATSDHGSNYGYTF

length: 15
V: TRBV30
J: TRBJ2-5
CDR3: CAWSEAKWGQETQYF

length: 15
V: TRBV12-3/TRBV12-4
J: TRBJ1-1
CDR3: CASSLIQGNVAEAFF

length: 13
V: TRBV27
J: TRBJ1-2
CDR3: CASTRKGAYGYTF

length: 14
V: TRBV20-1
J: TRBJ2-1
CDR3: CSARAPQGYNEQFF

length: 15
V: TRBV12-3/TRBV12-4
J: TRBJ2-7
CDR3: CASSFMGRYSYEQYF

length: 15
V: TRBV29-1
J: TRBJ2-1
CDR3: CSVATVRSSYNEQFF

length: 16
V: TRBV2
J: TRBJ1-5
CDR3: CASSGPGTGGLQPQHF

length: 14
V: TRBV29-1
J: TRBJ2-3
CDR3: CSVERPPSGGTQYF

length: 13
V: TRBV10-2
J: TRBJ2-3
CDR3: CASSEGGTDTQYF

length: 14
V: TRBV11-1
J: TRBJ2-2
CDR3: CASSASRFTGELFF

length: 18
V: TRBV12-3/TRBV12-4
J: TRBJ2-3
CDR3: CASSSPRGRYASTDTQYF

length: 16
V: TRBV25-1
J: TRBJ2-7
CDR3: CASSSPGDPSSYEQYF